This entry concerns a single T cell receptor (beta chain). Per the original methods: Amplification of reference gene primers provided the estimated nucleated cell counts. The protocol was immunoSEQ multiplex PCR, while the TCRdb copy is restricted to in-frame clones and leaves out a portion. V and J calls and clone size are those listed in that table; D and trimming were worked out from the DNA. This sample has about 320,000 clones, with about 91% found just once. This entry is derived from a study of blood T cell repertoires in COVID-19. This clonotype was sampled from a woman in her twenties or thirties with COVID-19, enrolled during active disease. Sequencing was carried out using peripheral blood.

The CDR3 region has the DNA TGTGCCAGTAGTACGCGGGCCACGGGGTATGGCTACACCTTC. Translating it yields CASSTRATGYGYTF. The gene calls are TRBV19 and TRBJ1-2; D remains ambiguous. The V end was cut by 4 bases, the J end by 5 bases, with 14 bases between. This CDR3 has 14 residues. Germline V gene lookup returns CDR1 LNHDA and CDR2 SQIVND (reference sequence). The whole variable domain, remainder taken from reference TRBV19 and TRBJ1-2, is DGGITQSPKYLFRKEGQNVTLSCEQNLNHDAMYWYRQDPGQGLRLIYYSQIVNDFQKGDIAEGYSVSREKKESFPLTVTSAQKNPTAFYLCASSTRATGYGYTFGSGTRLTVV.